This note documents a single TCR beta chain sequence. This sample is part of a study of cytomegalovirus exposure and HLA in healthy donors. Per the germline V gene, CDR1 is SGHRS and CDR2 is YFSETQ. Trimming cost V 1 base and J 2 bases, with 14 bases left between them. The CDR3 sequence is 16 residues long. The PCR ran on 60 Vbeta and 13 Jbeta primers. Assay: immunoSEQ multiplex PCR; the TCRdb copy retains only in-frame clones and omits some. The sample holds more than 150,000 clones; around 83% are singletons and the top ten take roughly 2.4%. The TCR comes from a woman younger than 30 in good health and CMV-seronegative. The chain couples TRBV5-1 to TRBJ2-3; a possible D gene is TRBD1 (5 bases). Sequenced sample: PBMCs. CDR3 residues: CASSLWQQADTDTQYF. The CDR3 DNA reads TGCGCCAGCAGCTTGTGGCAACAGGCGGACACAGATACGCAGTATTTT.